This passage covers 17 T cell receptor beta chains from one sample sequenced in a study of cytomegalovirus exposure and HLA in healthy donors (dated by TCRdb to 2017 to 2019). Library preparation employed the immunoSEQ multiplex PCR assay. For the multiplex PCR, a mixture combining 60 forward primers for TCR Vbeta segments and 13 reverse primers for TCR Jbeta segments was used. Sourced from immuneACCESS, this table was stored by TCRdb with only in-frame sequences that have V and J called. A share of the clones is absent; for the studies checked, an unresolved V gene accounts for under half, and the remainder has no known explanation. The sample table shows more than 75,000 clones, and over 65% are seen once. About 9.1% of the sample is in the top ten clones. The sample taken for sequencing was PBMCs. Receptors were obtained from a man in his forties in good health and CMV-seropositive.

The chain recombines TRBV5-1 with TRBJ1-2; D remains ambiguous. The germline V gene encodes CDR1 SGHRS and CDR2 YFSETQ. The CDR3 sequence is 13 residues long. The V end was cut by 5 bases, the J end by 5 bases, with 13 bases between. The CDR3 loop reads CASSSGNQYGYTF. The CDR3, as DNA: TGCGCCAGCAGTTCGGGGAACCAATATGGCTACACCTTC. Drawing the rest from reference TRBV5-1 and TRBJ1-2, the complete variable domain is KAGVTQTPRYLIKTRGQQVTLSCSPISGHRSVSWYQQTPGQGLQFLFEYFSETQRNKGNFPGRFSGRQFSNSRSEMNVSTLELGDSALYLCASSSGNQYGYTFGSGTRLTVV.

The rearrangement links TRBV30 to TRBJ1-1, with TRBD1 matching over 11 bases. The CDR3 totals 14 residues. V lost 4 bases and J lost 5; bases outside the gene matches: 6. In germline, CDR1 is GTSNPN, CDR2 SVGIG (reference sequence). CDR3 in amino acids: CAWTRDRGVTEAFF. Written as DNA, the CDR3 is TGTGCCTGGACCCGGGACAGGGGGGTGACTGAAGCTTTCTTT.

The chain uses TRBV30 and TRBJ1-2, with D uncertain. CDR3 length equals 12 residues. Trimming took 0 bases from V and 4 from J, leaving 6 bases between them. Per the germline V gene, CDR1 is GTSNPN and CDR2 is SVGIG (reference sequence). CDR3 nucleotides: TGTGCCTGGAGTGTACACAGCTATGGCTACACCTTC. It is translated as CAWSVHSYGYTF.

The V call is TRBV7-6, the J call TRBJ2-2; 8 bases match TRBD2. The V gene end was trimmed by 1 base and the J gene end by 5 bases; junction bases not matched to a gene: 3. The germline V gene has CDR1 SGHVS and CDR2 FNYEAQ. This CDR3 is built from 15 residues. The CDR3 DNA follows: TGTGCCAGCAGCTTAGATACGGGAGGGACCGGGGAGCTGTTTTTT. As protein: CASSLDTGGTGELFF.

The chain joins TRBV10-3 to TRBJ2-4; 8 nucleotides line up with TRBD1. The CDR3 loop spans 15 amino acids. CDR1 and CDR2 from the germline V gene are ENHRY and SYGVKD. V shed 4 bases and J 3 bases; nucleotides not matched to a gene: 5. CDR3 sequence: CAISGRTGNKNIQYF. Here the CDR3 DNA reads TGTGCCATCAGTGGGAGGACAGGGAACAAAAACATTCAGTACTTC.

This clone came up a few times. The sample contains more than one DNA sequence encoding this CDR3. CDR3 sequence: CASSYSRGQPQHF. The CDR3 region has the DNA TGTGCCAGCAGTTACTCGAGGGGGCAGCCCCAGCATTTT. The genes are TRBV6-5 and TRBJ1-5; D might be TRBD1 (6 bases). Trimming removed 0 bases from V and 7 bases from J, with 7 bases in between. This CDR3 comprises 13 residues. From germline, CDR1 is MNHEY and CDR2 SVGAGI.

V is TRBV6-1 and J is TRBJ2-2, with 10 bases aligning to TRBD2. Germline V gives CDR1 MNHNS, CDR2 SASEGT. V lost 4 bases and J lost 5; bases outside the gene matches: 10. The CDR3 runs 17 residues. CDR3 protein: CASSVMAETSGTGELFF. As DNA, the CDR3 is TGTGCCAGCAGTGTTATGGCCGAGACTAGCGGGACCGGGGAGCTGTTTTTT.

The chain recombines TRBV6-5 with TRBJ2-7; 7 nucleotides match TRBD2. Trimming cost V 6 bases and J 0 bases; bases outside gene matches: 2. Looked up from germline, CDR1 is MNHEY and CDR2 is SVGAGI. This CDR3 has 13 amino acids. The CDR3 is CASRGGSSYEQYF. The DNA for the CDR3 is TGTGCCAGCAGGGGCGGGAGCTCCTACGAGCAGTACTTC.

The genes are TRBV5-6 and TRBJ2-5; 9 bases align to TRBD1. The CDR3 runs 17 residues. In germline, CDR1 is SGHDT, CDR2 YYEEEE. V shed 0 bases and J 5 bases; nucleotides not matched to a gene: 11. The CDR3 reads CASSLVGTGTPKETQYF. Written as DNA, the CDR3 is TGTGCCAGCAGCTTGGTCGGGACAGGGACCCCGAAGGAGACCCAGTACTTC.

This clone came up a few times. This rearrangement joins TRBV9 to TRBJ1-2; 10 nucleotides line up with TRBD1. The trim removed 4 bases at V and 6 bases at J, leaving 9 bases unmatched. Per germline, CDR1 SGDLS and CDR2 YYNGEE. CDR3 length equals 15 residues. CDR3 loop: CASSPTTGGIHGYTF. CDR3 DNA: TGTGCCAGCAGCCCCACGACAGGGGGCATTCATGGCTACACCTTC. Filled out from reference TRBV9 and TRBJ1-2, the complete variable domain reads DSGVTQTPKHLITATGQRVTLRCSPRSGDLSVYWYQQSLDQGLQFLIQYYNGEERAKGNILERFSAQQFPDLHSELNLSSLELGDSALYFCASSPTTGGIHGYTFGSGTRLTVV.

This chain uses TRBV28 with TRBJ2-7; D unclear. The CDR3 consists of 11 residues. The germline gives CDR1 MDHEN, CDR2 SYDVKM. V was shortened by 5 bases and J by 1 base, with 3 bases between the two germline ends. This chain's CDR3 is CASSESYEQYF. The CDR3 DNA sequence: TGTGCCAGCAGTGAGTCCTACGAGCAGTACTTC.

This chain connects TRBV5-8 to TRBJ1-1; 8 bases align to TRBD1. The CDR3 loop spans 13 amino acids. With V trimmed by 7 bases and J by 0 bases, 2 bases remained unmatched. Germline CDR1 reads SGHTS; CDR2 reads YDEGEE. In nucleotides, the CDR3 is TGTGCCAGCGGCAGGGGGCTGAACACTGAAGCTTTCTTT. It yields the protein CASGRGLNTEAFF.

V and J are TRBV5-5 and TRBJ1-2, with unresolved D. CDR3 length: 12 amino acids. Trimming removed 0 bases from V and 8 bases from J, with 8 bases in between. In germline, CDR1 is SGHKS, CDR2 YYEKEE (reference sequence). The CDR3 DNA reads TGTGCCAGCAGCTTGGGCCAGGAAGGCTACACCTTC. It yields the protein CASSLGQEGYTF.

The J gene is TRBJ1-5, the V gene TRBV19; possibly TRBD1 for D (6 bases). This CDR3 has 16 residues. Germline loops: CDR1 LNHDA, CDR2 SQIVND (reference sequence). V shed 3 bases and J shed 1 base, with 13 bases lying between them. The CDR3 reads CASSMVQGKSNQPQHF. The CDR3 DNA follows: TGTGCCAGTAGTATGGTGCAGGGGAAAAGCAATCAGCCCCAGCATTTT.

The chain recombines TRBV28 with TRBJ1-1; 8 bases map to TRBD1. Germline V gene sequence: CDR1 MDHEN, CDR2 SYDVKM. J lost 2 bases, V lost 1 base, and 6 bases had no gene match. This CDR3 region has 16 residues. CDR3 sequence: CASSLYGQGPNTEAFF. CDR3 bases: TGTGCCAGCAGTTTATATGGACAGGGCCCAAACACTGAAGCTTTCTTT.

The V and J genes are TRBV5-1 and TRBJ2-3, with TRBD1 matching over 9 bases. The CDR3 consists of 15 residues. The V segment lost 3 bases and the J segment 2 bases; nucleotides outside the gene matches: 4. Germline V CDR1 and CDR2: SGHRS, YFSETQ. The CDR3 DNA sequence: TGCGCCAGCAGCTCGGGACAGGGACCCACAGATACGCAGTATTTT. It is translated as CASSSGQGPTDTQYF. Combining the CDR3 with reference TRBV5-1 and TRBJ2-3 gives the whole variable domain KAGVTQTPRYLIKTRGQQVTLSCSPISGHRSVSWYQQTPGQGLQFLFEYFSETQRNKGNFPGRFSGRQFSNSRSEMNVSTLELGDSALYLCASSSGQGPTDTQYFGPGTRLTVL.

This chain connects TRBV6-5 to TRBJ1-2, with 8 bases matching TRBD1. The CDR3 runs to 15 residues. The germline V gene encodes CDR1 MNHEY and CDR2 SVGAGI. Trimming cost V 4 bases and J 5 bases; bases outside gene matches: 9. The CDR3 is CASSSRTGGGYGYTF. The CDR3 nucleotides read TGTGCCAGCAGTTCCCGCACAGGGGGAGGGTATGGCTACACCTTC.